This entry concerns a single T cell receptor beta chain. The sample comes from a study of technical replicates of blood from a handful of donors. Generated by immunoSEQ multiplex PCR, the TCRdb table keeps only in-frame clones and is missing some. The data contain about 94,000 clones, approximately 94% of them singletons. This receptor was taken from a human donor in good health. The sample was T cells isolated from PBMCs.

This CDR3 reads CASSLGRSSEAFF. In DNA form, the CDR3 reads TGTGCCAGCAGCTTAGGACGGAGCAGTGAAGCTTTCTTT. V gene TRBV7-9 combines with J gene TRBJ1-1; no clear D. V dropped 1 base and J dropped 7 bases, with 10 bases sitting between them. CDR3 size: 13 residues. The germline V gene encodes CDR1 SEHNR and CDR2 FQNEAQ (reference sequence).